The rows below give T cell receptor beta chains drawn from one sample of a study of blood T cell repertoires in COVID-19. Data came from immunoSEQ multiplex PCR; TCRdb stores just in-frame clones and leaves some out. This sample has some 88,000 clones, with 80% to 90% found just once. The sequencing input was peripheral blood. These receptor sequences come from a man in his sixties with acute or convalescent COVID-19. Each CDR3 is given with its conserved first and last residue. Fields, in order: V gene, clone size, J gene, D gene, CDR3 DNA, CDR3 protein. D genes are given only for firm matches. Expanded clones are given a class, and other clones once, few, many or no size at all.

>TRBV5-1|NA|TRBJ2-2|TRBD2
TGCGCCAGCAGCTCAGAGCTAGCGGGAGGAAGGACCGGGGAGCTGTTTTTT
CASSSELAGGRTGELFF
>TRBV6-2/TRBV6-3|NA|TRBJ2-2|NA
TGTGCCAGCAGCCCCTTTGGCGGGAACACCGGGGAGCTGTTTTTT
CASSPFGGNTGELFF
>TRBV5-1|NA|TRBJ2-7|TRBD2
TGCGCCAGCAGCTTGGACGGGGGGGAATTCTACGAGCAGTACTTC
CASSLDGGEFYEQYF
>TRBV2|NA|TRBJ1-4|TRBD1
TGTGCCAGCAGTGAAGCAAAACAGGGGCCAGAGGAAAAACTGTTTTTT
CASSEAKQGPEEKLFF
>TRBV10-3|NA|TRBJ2-2|NA
TGTGCCATCACCCCTTTACTCGCTCAGGGCACCGGGGAGCTGTTTTTT
CAITPLLAQGTGELFF
>TRBV11-2|NA|TRBJ1-5|NA
TGTGCCAGCAGCTTAGACAGGGGCTTTGCCCAGCATTTT
CASSLDRGFAQHF
>TRBV18|NA|TRBJ1-5|NA
TGTGCCAGCTCACCAAGTGGACAGAGCAATCAGCCCCAGCATTTT
CASSPSGQSNQPQHF
>TRBV29-1|NA|TRBJ2-7|TRBD1
TGCAGCGTTTCCACTCCGGGACAGGGTGTCTACGAGCAGTACTTC
CSVSTPGQGVYEQYF
>TRBV24-1|NA|TRBJ1-5|NA
TGTGCCACGCAGGGGAACAGCAATCAGCCCCAGCATTTT
CATQGNSNQPQHF
>TRBV19|NA|TRBJ1-2|NA
TGTGCCAGTAGTATAGAGGACAGCTATGGCTACACCTTC
CASSIEDSYGYTF
>TRBV19|NA|TRBJ2-7|NA
TGTGCCAGTAGTATCGGGGTGGGGATCTACGAGCAGTACTTC
CASSIGVGIYEQYF
>TRBV5-1|NA|TRBJ2-5|TRBD1
TGCGCCAGCAGCTTTGAGGGGGCGTTCGTTGGGACCCAGTACTTC
CASSFEGAFVGTQYF
>TRBV12-3/TRBV12-4|NA|TRBJ1-2|NA
TGTGCCAGCAGTCCCAAGGACAGCTATGGCTACACCTTC
CASSPKDSYGYTF
>TRBV28|NA|TRBJ1-3|NA
TGTGCCAGCAGTTTAATTATCGGAGGAGCTGGAAACACCATATATTTT
CASSLIIGGAGNTIYF
>TRBV18|NA|TRBJ2-1|NA
TGTGCCAGCTCACCCGTGGCAGGTCACTTAAATGAGCAGTTCTTC
CASSPVAGHLNEQFF
>TRBV3-1/TRBV3-2|NA|TRBJ2-7|TRBD1
TGTGCCAGCAGCCATGGGACAGGCTACGAGCAGTACTTC
CASSHGTGYEQYF
>TRBV14|few|TRBJ2-7|TRBD1
TGTGCCAGCAGCCAACGGACAGGGCTCTACGAGCAGTACTTC
CASSQRTGLYEQYF
>TRBV18|NA|TRBJ1-1|NA
TGTGCCAGCTCACTTCAGGTAGAACACATGAACACTGAAGCTTTCTTT
CASSLQVEHMNTEAFF
>TRBV6-5|NA|TRBJ2-5|NA
TGTGCCAGCAGATTTTTTAGCGGCCAAGAGACCCAGTACTTC
CASRFFSGQETQYF
>TRBV6-4|NA|TRBJ2-4|TRBD1
TGTGCCAGCAGCCCAACAGGGGCGGTGGCCAAAAACATTCAGTACTTC
CASSPTGAVAKNIQYF
>TRBV5-6|NA|TRBJ2-5|TRBD2
TGTGCCAGCAGCTTTTGGACTAGCGGATTAAAAGAGACCCAGTACTTC
CASSFWTSGLKETQYF
>TRBV18|few|TRBJ1-4|TRBD1
TGTGCCAGCTCACGTAACAGGGGGCGAGAAGAAAAACTGTTTTTT
CASSRNRGREEKLFF
>TRBV7-8|NA|TRBJ1-2|TRBD1
TGTGCCAGCAGCTTCCAACAGGGGACCAGTTCCATTAACTATGGCTACACCTTC
CASSFQQGTSSINYGYTF
>TRBV2|NA|TRBJ1-1|TRBD1
TGTGCCAGCAGTGAAACAGGGGGCACTGAAGCTTTCTTT
CASSETGGTEAFF
>TRBV6-5|NA|TRBJ2-7|TRBD2
TGTGCCAGCGGTCCTAGCGGGAAAATCTCCTACGAGCAGTACTTC
CASGPSGKISYEQYF
>TRBV15|few|TRBJ1-2|NA
TGTGCCACCAGCTTCGCACGCACAGGGACTAATGGCTACACCTTC
CATSFARTGTNGYTF
>TRBV10-2|NA|TRBJ2-7|NA
TGCGCCAGCAGTTTTTCGGGGTCCCCCGAGCAGTACTTC
CASSFSGSPEQYF
>TRBV10-3|NA|TRBJ2-3|NA
TGTGCCGTCAGGGGAGCTGGAGATCCAGATACGCAGTATTTT
CAVRGAGDPDTQYF
>TRBV7-9|NA|TRBJ1-5|NA
TGTGCCAGCAGCTTAGCCGGGGAGAGCAATCAGCCCCAGCATTTT
CASSLAGESNQPQHF
>TRBV6-5|NA|TRBJ2-1|TRBD1
TGTGCCAGCAGCAATAGTGACAGGGCCCGGTATGAGCAGTTCTTC
CASSNSDRARYEQFF
>TRBV6-5|NA|TRBJ1-5|NA
TGTGCCAGCAGCCACCAAGTCGGGGATCAGCCCCAGCATTTT
CASSHQVGDQPQHF
>TRBV5-4|NA|TRBJ2-5|NA
TGTGCCAGCAGCCGTGGGGCCCAGTACCAAGAGACCCAGTACTTC
CASSRGAQYQETQYF
>TRBV7-9|NA|TRBJ1-5|NA
TGTGCCAGCAGCTTAGTTTCGAGAAATCAGCCCCAGCATTTT
CASSLVSRNQPQHF